A single sample is the source of the 30 T cell receptor beta chains below, sequenced in a study of blood T cell repertoires in COVID-19. Clones were read by immunoSEQ multiplex PCR, and TCRdb kept only the in-frame ones, dropping some. Here the sample spans some 390,000 clones, about 89% being singletons. The sample taken for sequencing was peripheral blood. The receptors come from a woman aged 40 to 50 with COVID-19, enrolled during active disease.

This chain joins TRBV28 and TRBJ1-1; D may be TRBD1 (5 bases). The germline CDR1 and CDR2 sequences are MDHEN and SYDVKM. V was shortened by 3 bases and J by 5 bases, with 7 bases between the two germline ends. CDR3 length equals 12 residues. The DNA of the CDR3 is TGTGCCAGCAGTTTTGGGGCAACTGAAGCTTTCTTT. Protein: CASSFGATEAFF. Full variable domain (remainder filled in from reference TRBV28 and TRBJ1-1): DVKVTQSSRYLVKRTGEKVFLECVQDMDHENMFWYRQDPGLGLRLIYFSYDVKMKEKGDIPEGYSVSREKKERFSLILESASTNQTSMYLCASSFGATEAFFGQGTRLTVV.

The rearrangement uses TRBV6-4 and TRBJ2-3; D may be TRBD1 (5 bases). This CDR3 has 15 amino acids. V was shortened by 2 bases and J by 1 base, with 10 bases between the two germline ends. CDR1 and CDR2 (germline): MRHNA, SNTAGT. In DNA form, the CDR3 reads TGTGCCAGCAGTGACGGGCCAGGGCGCACAGATACGCAGTATTTT. Translation gives CASSDGPGRTDTQYF.

The chain employs TRBV2 and TRBJ2-1; 12 nucleotides line up with TRBD1. This CDR3 has 17 amino acids. V was clipped by 8 bases and J by 9 bases; unmatched bases: 17. Germline assignment: CDR1 SNHLY and CDR2 FYNNEI. CDR3 region: CASGWDRGLARISEQFF. The CDR3 DNA sequence: TGTGCCAGCGGGTGGGACAGGGGGCTCGCTAGGATCAGTGAGCAGTTCTTC.

V and J are TRBV2 and TRBJ2-5; 11 bases are shared with TRBD2. This CDR3 contains 16 residues. V gave up 1 base and J gave up 6 bases; unmatched junction bases: 7. Germline loops: CDR1 SNHLY, CDR2 FYNNEI. CDR3 bases: TGTGCCAGCAGTGAAGGTAGCGGGAGGGTAAAAAAGACCCAGTACTTC. Translating gives CASSEGSGRVKKTQYF.

The chain uses TRBV7-2 and TRBJ2-3; TRBD1 is a possible D gene (5 bases). Trimming left V 1 base short and J 1 base short, with 9 bases between. The length of the CDR3 is 15 residues. Germline V CDR1 and CDR2: SGHTA, FQGNSA. CDR3 sequence (DNA): TGTGCCAGCAGCTTAGGACAGTACGGCACAGATACGCAGTATTTT. Translated: CASSLGQYGTDTQYF.

The chain combines TRBV27 with TRBJ2-1; TRBD2 agrees at 9 bases. Losses at the gene ends were 2 bases for V and 2 bases for J; bases not matched to a gene: 4. The CDR3 extends over 16 amino acids. Germline-derived CDR1 and CDR2 are MNHEY and SMNVEV (reference sequence). CDR3: CASSLGGGRAYNEQFF. DNA for the CDR3: TGTGCCAGCAGTTTAGGTGGCGGGAGGGCCTACAATGAGCAGTTCTTC.

The chain employs TRBV12-3 or TRBV12-4 and TRBJ1-1; no clear D. V lost 0 bases to trimming and J lost 10 bases, with 9 bases between them. There are 12 residues in the CDR3. CDR3 nucleotides: TGTGCCAGCAGTTTAGCTCCCGGAGGAGCTTTCTTT. Amino acid sequence: CASSLAPGGAFF.

The chain links TRBV2 to TRBJ1-5; the match to TRBD1 covers 8 bases. With V trimmed by 7 bases and J by 3 bases, 5 bases remained unmatched. The CDR3 totals 14 residues. Germline assignment: CDR1 SNHLY and CDR2 FYNNEI. CDR3 nucleotide sequence: TGTGCCAGCACTGGACAGGGTTACAATCAGCCCCAGCATTTT. Its translation: CASTGQGYNQPQHF. The complete variable domain, with remaining parts taken from reference TRBV2 and TRBJ1-5, reads EPEVTQTPSHQVTQMGQEVILRCVPISNHLYFYWYRQILGQKVEFLVSFYNNEISEKSEIFDDQFSVERPDGSNFTLKIRSTKLEDSAMYFCASTGQGYNQPQHFGDGTRLSIL.

CDR3 nucleotides: TGTGCCAGCAGCTTAGGGGGGGGATCCACAGATTCTAACTATGGCTACACCTTC. Translating it yields CASSLGGGSTDSNYGYTF. V and J are TRBV7-2 and TRBJ1-2; weak D call: TRBD1 (5 bases). The germline CDR1 and CDR2 sequences are SGHTA and FQGNSA. The V gene lost 1 base and the J gene lost 0 bases, with 18 bases spanning the gap. The CDR3 consists of 18 residues.

This clone was seen just once. This rearrangement joins TRBV7-9 to TRBJ2-7, with 8 bases identical to TRBD1. The germline V gene has CDR1 SEHNR and CDR2 FQNEAQ (reference sequence). The CDR3 is 14 amino acids. V lost 4 bases, J lost 0 bases, and 2 bases stayed unmatched. CDR3 protein: CASSYGQGSYEQYF. The CDR3 bases are TGTGCCAGCAGCTACGGACAGGGCTCCTACGAGCAGTACTTC.

V usage is TRBV5-1 and J usage is TRBJ1-6, with 7 bases aligning to TRBD1. Germline trimming cut 3 bases from V and 8 bases from J; bases unmatched to any gene: 8. Germline values: CDR1 SGHRS, CDR2 YFSETQ. This CDR3 is built from 15 residues. The chain's CDR3 is CASSWKTGSDSPLHF. For the CDR3, the DNA is TGCGCCAGCAGCTGGAAGACAGGGTCGGATTCACCCCTCCACTTT.

The V call is TRBV7-6, the J call TRBJ2-7, with 9 bases that match TRBD2. This CDR3 is 16 amino acids long. Per the germline V gene, CDR1 is SGHVS and CDR2 is FNYEAQ. After removal of 3 bases from V and 2 bases from J, the junction contained 8 bases not matched to a gene. The CDR3 loop reads CASSFGKLAGPYEQYF. The CDR3 DNA is TGTGCCAGCAGCTTCGGGAAGCTAGCGGGACCCTACGAGCAGTACTTC.

The rearrangement joins TRBV11-3 to TRBJ1-1; D possibly corresponds to TRBD1 (6 bases). CDR1 SGHNT and CDR2 YENEEA come from the germline V gene. V lost 1 base and J 11 bases, leaving 14 bases between the germline ends. The CDR3 loop spans 13 amino acids. The CDR3 region is CASSLVPDRPAFF. The DNA of the CDR3 is TGTGCCAGCAGCTTAGTCCCCGACAGGCCCGCTTTCTTT.

The genes are TRBV19 and TRBJ2-7, with 8 bases matching TRBD2. Germline V lookup: CDR1 LNHDA, CDR2 SQIVND (reference sequence). Trimming cost V 2 bases and J 0 bases; bases outside gene matches: 9. The CDR3 spans 17 residues. The CDR3 sequence: CASSIPQGGRSSYEQYF. CDR3 bases: TGTGCCAGTAGTATACCCCAGGGCGGGAGGAGCTCCTACGAGCAGTACTTC. Full variable domain (remainder filled in from reference TRBV19 and TRBJ2-7): DGGITQSPKYLFRKEGQNVTLSCEQNLNHDAMYWYRQDPGQGLRLIYYSQIVNDFQKGDIAEGYSVSREKKESFPLTVTSAQKNPTAFYLCASSIPQGGRSSYEQYFGPGTRLTVT.

The rearrangement links TRBV7-2 to TRBJ1-5; possibly TRBD1 for D (5 bases). Germline loops: CDR1 SGHTA, CDR2 FQGNSA. Trimming pared 0 bases from V and 7 bases from J, leaving 13 bases between. The CDR3 contains 15 residues. The CDR3 loop reads CASSLALGRGQPQHF. CDR3 nucleotides: TGTGCCAGCAGCTTAGCGCTCGGAAGGGGACAGCCCCAGCATTTT.

The chain joins TRBV3-1 (or the pseudogene TRBV3-2) to TRBJ1-6, with D perhaps matching TRBD1 (5 bases). V was shortened by 1 base and J by 5 bases, with 12 bases between the two germline ends. Germline CDR1 reads LGHDT; CDR2 reads YNNKEL (reference sequence). The CDR3 extends over 16 amino acids. The CDR3 DNA is TGTGCCAGCAGCCAAGTCGGGGGGACGGATAATTCACCCCTCCACTTT. Translated: CASSQVGGTDNSPLHF.

The rearrangement joins TRBV6-5 to TRBJ2-5; the match to TRBD1 covers 7 bases. Germline V CDR1 and CDR2: MNHEY, SVGAGI. This CDR3 has 14 amino acids. J lost 2 bases, V lost 6 bases, and 6 bases had no gene match. The CDR3 reads CASRQGQTQETQYF. The DNA for the CDR3 is TGTGCCAGCAGGCAGGGACAGACTCAAGAGACCCAGTACTTC.

The chain combines TRBV7-2 with TRBJ1-2; 7 bases line up with TRBD1. Trimming at V came to 2 bases and at J to 8 bases, leaving 5 bases not matched to a gene. Germline V gene lookup returns CDR1 SGHTA and CDR2 FQGNSA. The CDR3 runs 13 residues. This CDR3 reads CASSLPGTDGYTF. The CDR3 nucleotides read TGTGCCAGCAGCTTACCCGGGACAGACGGCTACACCTTC. Filled out from reference TRBV7-2 and TRBJ1-2, the complete variable domain reads GAGVSQSPSNKVTEKGKDVELRCDPISGHTALYWYRQSLGQGLEFLIYFQGNSAPDKSGLPSDRFSAERTGGSVSTLTIQRTQQEDSAVYLCASSLPGTDGYTFGSGTRLTVV.

J is TRBJ2-5 and V is TRBV6-1; 14 bases map to TRBD2. CDR3 size: 19 residues. The ends lost 3 bases at V and 2 bases at J; junction bases unmatched: 11. Per the germline V gene, CDR1 is MNHNS and CDR2 is SASEGT. The CDR3 nucleotides are TGTGCCAGCAGTGACCGACTAGCGGGGGGGCGGGCCCGTCAAGAGACCCAGTACTTC. It specifies CASSDRLAGGRARQETQYF.

V is TRBV6-2 or TRBV6-3 and J is TRBJ1-2, with D possibly TRBD1 on 6 matching bases. CDR3 length: 16 amino acids. Germline loops: CDR1 MNHEY, CDR2 SVGEGT. V gave up 5 bases and J gave up 0 bases, with 16 bases separating them. CDR3 coding DNA: TGTGCCAGCAGTGGGATTAGGGGGACGACTAACTATGGCTACACCTTC. It yields the protein CASSGIRGTTNYGYTF.

The V call is TRBV5-1, the J call TRBJ1-3; tentatively, D is TRBD1 (5 bases). The CDR3 has 14 amino acids. Germline V CDR1 and CDR2: SGHRS, YFSETQ. Between the trimmed V and J ends, which lost 4 bases and 1 base, there was a span of 9 bases. This CDR3 is CASSDSASGNTIYF. For the CDR3, the DNA is TGCGCCAGCAGCGACAGCGCATCTGGAAACACCATATATTTT.

The rearrangement joins TRBV27 to TRBJ1-1; a weak D match, TRBD1 (5 bases). This CDR3 spans 14 amino acids. Trimming cost V 2 bases and J 5 bases, with 12 bases left between them. Germline V gene sequence: CDR1 MNHEY, CDR2 SMNVEV (reference sequence). This CDR3 is CASSLIAGSTEAFF. DNA for the CDR3: TGTGCCAGCAGTTTAATTGCAGGGTCGACTGAAGCTTTCTTT.

This clone was seen a handful of times. The chain couples TRBV27 to TRBJ2-6; D is possibly TRBD1 (5 bases). In germline, CDR1 is MNHEY, CDR2 SMNVEV (reference sequence). Trimming pared 6 bases from V and 0 bases from J, leaving 12 bases between. This CDR3 has 16 amino acids. The CDR3 protein is CASRKSDSSGANVLTF. CDR3 in DNA: TGTGCCAGCAGGAAATCTGACAGCTCTGGGGCCAACGTCCTGACTTTC.

This rearrangement joins TRBV12-3 or TRBV12-4 to TRBJ2-4, with 9 bases lining up with TRBD1. CDR3 size: 13 residues. The V segment lost 6 bases and the J segment 9 bases; nucleotides outside the gene matches: 6. CDR3 residues: CASSLGTGSIQYF. DNA of the CDR3: TGTGCCAGCAGCCTCGGGACAGGGAGCATTCAGTACTTC.

The genes are TRBV18 and TRBJ2-1; 7 bases are shared with TRBD2. The CDR3 has 13 amino acids. J gave up 10 bases and V 3 bases, and 6 bases lay outside the gene matches. Germline V gene lookup returns CDR1 KGHSH and CDR2 LQKENI. The CDR3 protein is CASSPYEGGEQFF. CDR3 sequence (DNA): TGTGCCAGCTCACCGTACGAGGGAGGGGAGCAGTTCTTC.

The chain employs TRBV9 and TRBJ2-7; D not resolved. The V end was cut by 4 bases, the J end by 4 bases, with 12 bases between. This CDR3 has 13 residues. CDR1 is SGDLS and CDR2 is YYNGEE in the germline V gene. CDR3 residues: CASSPSFEYEQYF. DNA for the CDR3: TGTGCCAGCAGCCCTTCCTTCGAGTACGAGCAGTACTTC.

V gene TRBV25-1 combines with J gene TRBJ2-5; TRBD2 matches 12 bases. The germline V gene has CDR1 MGHDK and CDR2 SYGVNS. The CDR3 is made up of 16 amino acids. Unmatched junction bases numbered 6, after V lost 5 bases and J lost 2 bases. The DNA for the CDR3 is TGTGCCAGCAGTCCGGGACTAGCGGGCCGGCAAGAGACCCAGTACTTC. Translating gives CASSPGLAGRQETQYF.

A remark on this clone: The sample has other DNA sequences that encode this CDR3 too. The rearrangement links TRBV5-6 to TRBJ1-3; D unresolved. Germline values: CDR1 SGHDT, CDR2 YYEEEE. The CDR3 length is 14 residues. V was clipped by 0 bases and J by 0 bases, with 4 bases between them. In nucleotides, the CDR3 is TGTGCCAGCAGCTTGGGGAGCTCTGGAAACACCATATATTTT. It yields the protein CASSLGSSGNTIYF.

This clone occurred once. The chain has TRBV7-2 and TRBJ2-7; D not certain. Germline CDR1 SGHTA, CDR2 FQGNSA. Trimming cost V 2 bases and J 5 bases, with 4 bases left between them. The CDR3 is made up of 11 amino acids. The CDR3 nucleotides are TGTGCCAGCAGCTTATCGGACGAGCAGTACTTC. Protein sequence: CASSLSDEQYF.

J is TRBJ1-6 and V is TRBV9; no firm D call. CDR1 and CDR2 from the germline V gene are SGDLS and YYNGEE. Trimming left V 0 bases short and J 8 bases short, with 12 bases between. CDR3 length: 15 residues. This CDR3 is CASSVDGLSDSPLHF. CDR3 in DNA: TGTGCCAGCAGCGTAGATGGGTTGAGCGATTCACCCCTCCACTTT.